Shown below are 2 T cell receptor beta chains from a single sample sequenced in a study of blood T cell repertoires in COVID-19. Clones were sequenced by immunoSEQ multiplex PCR, and TCRdb holds only the in-frame ones, with some missing. The table has fewer than 500,000 clones, roughly nine tenths seen once. The sample was PBMCs or T cells enriched from blood (not recorded which). Every receptor here comes from a woman aged 18-29 years who had recovered from COVID-19.

The CDR3 region is CASRARSMNTEAFF. The CDR3 nucleotides read TGTGCCAGCAGGGCTCGGAGCATGAACACTGAAGCTTTCTTT. The chain employs TRBV28 and TRBJ1-1, with D uncertain. CDR1 is MDHEN, CDR2 SYDVKM, per germline. This CDR3 region has 14 residues. Trimming shortened V by 6 bases and J by 0 bases, and 11 bases separated the two germline ends. The full variable domain, its missing parts supplied by reference TRBV28 and TRBJ1-1, is DVKVTQSSRYLVKRTGEKVFLECVQDMDHENMFWYRQDPGLGLRLIYFSYDVKMKEKGDIPEGYSVSREKKERFSLILESASTNQTSMYLCASRARSMNTEAFFGQGTRLTVV.

The V gene is TRBV29-1, the J gene TRBJ2-1; D possibly corresponds to TRBD1 (7 bases). The CDR3 has 14 residues. The V gene's germline CDR1 is SQVTM and CDR2 ANQGSEA. With 4 bases removed from V and 3 bases from J, the gap between germline ends came to 13 bases. The CDR3 is CSVVGTAGYNEQFF. The CDR3 DNA reads as TGCAGCGTTGTGGGGACAGCGGGCTACAATGAGCAGTTCTTC.